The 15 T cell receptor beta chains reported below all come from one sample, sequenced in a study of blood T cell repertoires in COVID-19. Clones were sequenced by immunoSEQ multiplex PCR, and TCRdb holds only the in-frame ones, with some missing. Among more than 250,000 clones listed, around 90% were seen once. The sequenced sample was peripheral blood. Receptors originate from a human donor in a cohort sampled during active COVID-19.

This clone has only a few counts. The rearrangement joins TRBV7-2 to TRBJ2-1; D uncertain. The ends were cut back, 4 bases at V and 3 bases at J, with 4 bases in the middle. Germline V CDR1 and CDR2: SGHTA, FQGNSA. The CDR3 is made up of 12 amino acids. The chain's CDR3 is CASSSLYNEQFF. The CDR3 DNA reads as TGTGCCAGCAGCTCCCTCTACAATGAGCAGTTCTTC.

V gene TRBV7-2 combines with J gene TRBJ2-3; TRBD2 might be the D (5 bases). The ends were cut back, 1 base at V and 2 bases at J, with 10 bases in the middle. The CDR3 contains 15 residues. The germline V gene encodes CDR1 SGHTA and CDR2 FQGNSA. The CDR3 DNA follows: TGTGCCAGCAGCTTAGGAGGGCGAGACACAGATACGCAGTATTTT. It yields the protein CASSLGGRDTDTQYF.

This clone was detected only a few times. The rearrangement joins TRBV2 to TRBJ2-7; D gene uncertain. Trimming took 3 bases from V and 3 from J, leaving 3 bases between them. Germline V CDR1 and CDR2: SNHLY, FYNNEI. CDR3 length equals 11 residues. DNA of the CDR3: TGTGCCAGCAGTGACTACTACGAGCAGTACTTC. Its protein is CASSDYYEQYF.

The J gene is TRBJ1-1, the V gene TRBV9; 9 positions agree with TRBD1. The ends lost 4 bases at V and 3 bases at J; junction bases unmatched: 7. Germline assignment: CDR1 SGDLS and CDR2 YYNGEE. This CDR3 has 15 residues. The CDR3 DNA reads TGTGCCAGCAGCTTTCACAGGGGGCGGGACACTGAAGCTTTCTTT. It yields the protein CASSFHRGRDTEAFF.

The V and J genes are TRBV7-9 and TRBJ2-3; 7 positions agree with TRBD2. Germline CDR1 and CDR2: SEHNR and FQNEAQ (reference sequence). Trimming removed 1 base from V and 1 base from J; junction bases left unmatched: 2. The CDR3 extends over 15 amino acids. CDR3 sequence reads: CASSLGEGGTDTQYF. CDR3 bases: TGTGCCAGCAGCTTAGGGGAGGGTGGCACAGATACGCAGTATTTT.

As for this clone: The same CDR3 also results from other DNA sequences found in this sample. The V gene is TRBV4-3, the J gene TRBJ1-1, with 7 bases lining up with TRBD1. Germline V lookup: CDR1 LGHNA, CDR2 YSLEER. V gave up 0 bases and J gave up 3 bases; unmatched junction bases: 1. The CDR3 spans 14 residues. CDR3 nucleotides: TGCGCCAGCAGCCAAGACAGGGGGGACACTGAAGCTTTCTTT. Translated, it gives CASSQDRGDTEAFF.

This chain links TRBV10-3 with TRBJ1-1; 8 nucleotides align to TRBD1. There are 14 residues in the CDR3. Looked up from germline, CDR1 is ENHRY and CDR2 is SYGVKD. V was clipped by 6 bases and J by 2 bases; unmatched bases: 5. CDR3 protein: CAISSTGVNTEAFF. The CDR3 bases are TGTGCCATCAGCTCGACAGGGGTTAACACTGAAGCTTTCTTT.

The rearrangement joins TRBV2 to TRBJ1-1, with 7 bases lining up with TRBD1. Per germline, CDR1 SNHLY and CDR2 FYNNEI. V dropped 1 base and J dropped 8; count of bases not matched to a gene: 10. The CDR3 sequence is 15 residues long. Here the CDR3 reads CASSEVGGGITEAFF. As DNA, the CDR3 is TGTGCCAGCAGTGAAGTTGGAGGGGGCATAACCGAAGCTTTCTTT.

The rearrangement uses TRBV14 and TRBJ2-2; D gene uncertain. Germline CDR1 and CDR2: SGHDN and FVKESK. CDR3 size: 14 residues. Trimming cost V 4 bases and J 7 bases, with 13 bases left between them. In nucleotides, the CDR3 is TGTGCCAGCAGCCCGACACTCACGGTCGGGGAGCTGTTTTTT. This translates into CASSPTLTVGELFF.

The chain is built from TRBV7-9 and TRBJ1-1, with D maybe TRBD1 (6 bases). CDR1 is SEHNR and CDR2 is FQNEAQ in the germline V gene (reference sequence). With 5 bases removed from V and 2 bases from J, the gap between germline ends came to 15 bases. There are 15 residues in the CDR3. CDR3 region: CASSPQGITNTEAFF. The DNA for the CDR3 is TGTGCCAGCAGCCCCCAGGGGATTACAAACACTGAAGCTTTCTTT.

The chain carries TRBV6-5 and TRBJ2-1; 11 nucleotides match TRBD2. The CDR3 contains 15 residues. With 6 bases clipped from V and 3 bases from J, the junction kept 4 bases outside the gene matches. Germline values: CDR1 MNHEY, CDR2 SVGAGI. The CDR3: CASRSGTSGYNEQFF. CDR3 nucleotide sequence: TGTGCCAGCAGATCCGGGACTAGCGGCTACAATGAGCAGTTCTTC.

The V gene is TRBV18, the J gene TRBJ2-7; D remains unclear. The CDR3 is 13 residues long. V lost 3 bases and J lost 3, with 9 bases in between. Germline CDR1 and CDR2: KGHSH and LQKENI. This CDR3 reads CASSPKQDYEQYF. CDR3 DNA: TGTGCCAGCTCACCGAAGCAGGACTACGAGCAGTACTTC.

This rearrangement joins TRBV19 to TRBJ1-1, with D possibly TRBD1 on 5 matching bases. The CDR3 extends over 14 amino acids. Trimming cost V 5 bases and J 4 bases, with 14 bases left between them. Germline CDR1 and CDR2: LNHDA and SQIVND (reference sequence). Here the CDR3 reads CASSPQARGTEAFF. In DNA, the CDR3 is TGTGCCAGTAGTCCCCAAGCAAGGGGCACTGAAGCTTTCTTT.

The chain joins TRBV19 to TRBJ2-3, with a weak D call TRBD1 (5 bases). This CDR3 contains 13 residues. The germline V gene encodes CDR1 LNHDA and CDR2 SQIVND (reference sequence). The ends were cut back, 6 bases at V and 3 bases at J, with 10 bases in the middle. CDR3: CASRMDITDTQYF. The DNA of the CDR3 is TGTGCCAGTAGAATGGACATAACAGATACGCAGTATTTT. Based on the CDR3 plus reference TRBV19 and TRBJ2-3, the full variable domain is DGGITQSPKYLFRKEGQNVTLSCEQNLNHDAMYWYRQDPGQGLRLIYYSQIVNDFQKGDIAEGYSVSREKKESFPLTVTSAQKNPTAFYLCASRMDITDTQYFGPGTRLTVL.

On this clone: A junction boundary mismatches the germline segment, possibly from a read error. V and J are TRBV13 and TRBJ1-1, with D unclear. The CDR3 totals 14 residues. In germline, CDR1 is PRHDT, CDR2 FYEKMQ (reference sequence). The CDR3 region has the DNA TGTGCCAGCAGCCTAGGCGTCGGGGTCTCTGAAGCTTTCTTT. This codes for CASSLGVGVSEAFF.